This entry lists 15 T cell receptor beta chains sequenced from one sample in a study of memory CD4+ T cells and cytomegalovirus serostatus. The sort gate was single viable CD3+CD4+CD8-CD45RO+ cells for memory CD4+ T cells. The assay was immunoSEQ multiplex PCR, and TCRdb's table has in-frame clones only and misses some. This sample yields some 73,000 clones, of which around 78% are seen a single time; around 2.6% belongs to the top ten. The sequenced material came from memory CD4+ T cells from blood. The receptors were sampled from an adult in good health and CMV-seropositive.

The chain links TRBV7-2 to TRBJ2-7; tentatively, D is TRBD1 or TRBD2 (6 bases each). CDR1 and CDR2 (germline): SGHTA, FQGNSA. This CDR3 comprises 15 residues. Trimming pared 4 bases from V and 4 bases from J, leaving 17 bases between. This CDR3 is CASSWRRRGPYEQYF. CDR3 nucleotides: TGTGCCAGCAGCTGGCGTCGTCGGGGGCCTTACGAGCAGTACTTC.

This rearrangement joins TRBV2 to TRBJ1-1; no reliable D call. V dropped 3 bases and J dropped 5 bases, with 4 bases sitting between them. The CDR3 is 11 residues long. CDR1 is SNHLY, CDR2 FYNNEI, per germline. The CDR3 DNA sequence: TGTGCCAGCAGTGAGGGGACTGAAGCTTTCTTT. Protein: CASSEGTEAFF.

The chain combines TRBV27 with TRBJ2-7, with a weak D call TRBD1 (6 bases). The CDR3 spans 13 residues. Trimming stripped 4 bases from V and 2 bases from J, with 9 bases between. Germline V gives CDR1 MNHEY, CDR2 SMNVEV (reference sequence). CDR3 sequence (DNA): TGTGCCAGCAGTTCCAGGGGAGCCTACGAGCAGTACTTC. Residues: CASSSRGAYEQYF.

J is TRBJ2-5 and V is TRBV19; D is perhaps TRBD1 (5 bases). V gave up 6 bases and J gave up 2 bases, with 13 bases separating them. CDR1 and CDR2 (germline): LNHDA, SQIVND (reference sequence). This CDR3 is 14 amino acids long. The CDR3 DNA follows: TGTGCCAGTAGCACTCTAGGGGCTCAAGAGACCCAGTACTTC. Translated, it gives CASSTLGAQETQYF.

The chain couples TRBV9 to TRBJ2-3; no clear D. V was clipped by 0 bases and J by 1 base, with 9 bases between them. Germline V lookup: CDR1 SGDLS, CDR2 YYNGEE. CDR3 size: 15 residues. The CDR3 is CASSVGAGGTDTQYF. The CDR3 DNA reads TGTGCCAGCAGCGTAGGGGCTGGGGGCACAGATACGCAGTATTTT.

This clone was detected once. This chain's CDR3 is CASSPFGGPYEQYV. In nucleotides, the CDR3 is TGTGCCAGCAGCCCCTTTGGTGGCCCCTACGAGCAGTACGTC. The chain uses TRBV5-6 and TRBJ2-7; the D is unclear. From germline, CDR1 is SGHDT and CDR2 YYEEEE. The CDR3 has 14 residues. Trimming stripped 4 bases from V and 2 bases from J, with 13 bases between.

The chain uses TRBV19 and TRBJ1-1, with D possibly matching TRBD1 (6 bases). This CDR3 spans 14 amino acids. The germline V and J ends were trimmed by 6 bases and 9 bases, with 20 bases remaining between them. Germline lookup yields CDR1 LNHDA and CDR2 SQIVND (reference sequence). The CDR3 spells CASRTQGGVTKAFF. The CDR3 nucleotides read TGTGCCAGTAGGACACAGGGAGGGGTCACCAAAGCTTTCTTT. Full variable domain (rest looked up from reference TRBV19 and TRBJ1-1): DGGITQSPKYLFRKEGQNVTLSCEQNLNHDAMYWYRQDPGQGLRLIYYSQIVNDFQKGDIAEGYSVSREKKESFPLTVTSAQKNPTAFYLCASRTQGGVTKAFFGQGTRLTVV.

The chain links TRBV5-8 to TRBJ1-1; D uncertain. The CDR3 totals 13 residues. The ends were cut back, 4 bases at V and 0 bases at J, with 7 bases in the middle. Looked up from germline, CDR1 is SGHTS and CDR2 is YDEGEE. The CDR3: CASSRQMNTEAFF. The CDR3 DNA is TGTGCCAGCAGCCGCCAGATGAACACTGAAGCTTTCTTT.

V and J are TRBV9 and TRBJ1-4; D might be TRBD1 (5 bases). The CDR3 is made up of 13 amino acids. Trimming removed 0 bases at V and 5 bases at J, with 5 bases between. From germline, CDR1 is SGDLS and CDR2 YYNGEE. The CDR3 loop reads CASSVAGNEKLFF. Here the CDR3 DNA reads TGTGCCAGCAGCGTAGCAGGGAATGAAAAACTGTTTTTT.

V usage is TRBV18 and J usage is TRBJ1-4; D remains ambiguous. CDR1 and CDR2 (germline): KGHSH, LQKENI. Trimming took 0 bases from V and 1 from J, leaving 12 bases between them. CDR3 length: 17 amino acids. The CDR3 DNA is TGTGCCAGCTCACCACCCGGCTACGAGGGAACTAATGAAAAACTGTTTTTT. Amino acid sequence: CASSPPGYEGTNEKLFF.

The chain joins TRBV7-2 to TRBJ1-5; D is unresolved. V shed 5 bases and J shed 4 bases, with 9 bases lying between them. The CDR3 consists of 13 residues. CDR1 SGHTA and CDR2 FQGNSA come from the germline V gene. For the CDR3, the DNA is TGTGCCAGCAGCCCGACGGTAAATCAGCCCCAGCATTTT. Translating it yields CASSPTVNQPQHF.

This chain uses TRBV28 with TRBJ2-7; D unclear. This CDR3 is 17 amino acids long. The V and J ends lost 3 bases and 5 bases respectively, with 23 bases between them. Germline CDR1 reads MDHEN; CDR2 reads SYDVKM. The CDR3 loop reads CASSFYSWQAIRNEQYF. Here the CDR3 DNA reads TGTGCCAGCAGTTTTTATTCGTGGCAGGCGATCAGAAACGAGCAGTACTTC.

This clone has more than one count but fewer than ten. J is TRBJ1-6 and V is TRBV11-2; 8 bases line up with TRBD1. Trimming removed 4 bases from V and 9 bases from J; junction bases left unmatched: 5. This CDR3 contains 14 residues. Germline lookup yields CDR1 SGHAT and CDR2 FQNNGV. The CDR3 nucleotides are TGTGCCAGCAGCTCAACAGGGGGGGGTTCACCCCTCCACTTT. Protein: CASSSTGGGSPLHF.

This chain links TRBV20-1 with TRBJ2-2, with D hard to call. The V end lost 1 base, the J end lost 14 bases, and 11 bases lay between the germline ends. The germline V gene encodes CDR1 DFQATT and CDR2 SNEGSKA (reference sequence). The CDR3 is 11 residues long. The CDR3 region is CSARVAVGLFF. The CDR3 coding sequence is TGCAGTGCTAGAGTGGCCGTGGGACTGTTTTTT.

This CDR3 is CASSIDRGGSYEQYF. The CDR3 region has the DNA TGTGCCAGTAGTATAGATCGAGGCGGTTCCTACGAGCAGTACTTC. The V and J genes are TRBV19 and TRBJ2-7; no clear D. The germline V gene encodes CDR1 LNHDA and CDR2 SQIVND (reference sequence). There are 15 residues in the CDR3. V was trimmed by 0 bases and J by 1 base, leaving 10 bases between them. The full variable domain, rest sourced from reference TRBV19 and TRBJ2-7, is DGGITQSPKYLFRKEGQNVTLSCEQNLNHDAMYWYRQDPGQGLRLIYYSQIVNDFQKGDIAEGYSVSREKKESFPLTVTSAQKNPTAFYLCASSIDRGGSYEQYFGPGTRLTVT.